The 10 T cell receptor beta chains below were found in one sample sequenced in a study of shared clonotypes between healthy human individuals. The method was immunoSEQ multiplex PCR; TCRdb's version includes in-frame clones alone and lacks a portion of them. The table records some 2.4 million clones, roughly 93% of them present only once. The sample was naive CD4+ T cells from PBMCs. Documented subset: CD45RA+ positively selected. These receptors came from a man between 18 and 35 years old in good health. Some clones in this sample may be carry-over from other donors' samples.

V gene TRBV30 combines with J gene TRBJ2-3, with 12 bases fitting TRBD2. The CDR3 has 12 residues. V shed 7 bases, J shed 6 bases, and the junction held 2 bases outside the gene matches. Per germline, CDR1 GTSNPN and CDR2 SVGIG (reference sequence). CDR3 DNA: TGTGCCTCTAGCGGGAGGGCGGATACGCAGTATTTT. Encoded protein: CASSGRADTQYF.

The J gene is TRBJ2-1, the V gene TRBV6-5, with 9 bases fitting TRBD1. CDR3 length: 15 residues. Unmatched junction bases numbered 7, after V lost 6 bases and J lost 4 bases. Germline-derived CDR1 and CDR2 are MNHEY and SVGAGI. The CDR3 sequence is CASRTRDRVYNEQFF. CDR3 sequence (DNA): TGTGCCAGCAGGACCCGGGACAGGGTATACAATGAGCAGTTCTTC.

The chain combines TRBV7-7 with TRBJ2-1, with D maybe TRBD2 (6 bases). Germline V gene sequence: CDR1 SSHAT, CDR2 FNYEAQ (reference sequence). The CDR3 is 13 amino acids. Trimming removed 3 bases at V and 10 bases at J, with 13 bases between. The CDR3: CASSLGRTTEQFF. The DNA of the CDR3 is TGTGCCAGCAGCTTGGGGAGGACTACCGAGCAGTTCTTC.

With regard to this clone: Other DNA sequences of this sample code for an identical CDR3. V usage is TRBV5-1 and J usage is TRBJ2-2; the match to TRBD1 covers 7 bases. V was clipped by 2 bases and J by 1 base; unmatched bases: 2. Germline lookup yields CDR1 SGHRS and CDR2 YFSETQ. The CDR3 loop spans 15 amino acids. The CDR3 region is CASSLSGGNTGELFF. CDR3 nucleotides: TGCGCCAGCAGCTTATCAGGGGGGAACACCGGGGAGCTGTTTTTT.

V gene TRBV21-1 combines with J gene TRBJ2-2; TRBD2, the table's D call, lacks a check against the DNA. TRBV21-1 is flagged as a pseudogene. CDR3 size: 19 residues. The CDR3 protein is CASSPSLAAGVTNTGELFF. The CDR3 DNA follows: TGTGCCAGCAGCCCCAGCTTGGCAGCGGGAGTTACGAACACCGGGGAGCTGTTTTTT.

This clone was counted once. The genes are TRBV7-9 and TRBJ2-1; 7 bases are a match to TRBD2. The germline CDR1 and CDR2 sequences are SEHNR and FQNEAQ (reference sequence). The CDR3 runs 15 residues. Unmatched junction bases numbered 7, after V lost 1 base and J lost 7 bases. CDR3 in DNA: TGTGCCAGCAGCTTAGGTGGACTAGGTGCGAATGAGCAGTTCTTC. This encodes CASSLGGLGANEQFF. The full variable domain, its missing parts supplied by reference TRBV7-9 and TRBJ2-1, is DTGVSQNPRHKITKRGQNVTFRCDPISEHNRLYWYRQTLGQGPEFLTYFQNEAQLEKSRLLSDRFSAERPKGSFSTLEIQRTEQGDSAMYLCASSLGGLGANEQFFGPGTRLTVL.

The gene calls are TRBV5-4 and TRBJ2-7; D might be TRBD1 (5 bases). Deletions cut 1 base from V and 4 bases from J, with 15 bases between. This CDR3 spans 15 amino acids. Germline values: CDR1 SGHNT, CDR2 YYREEE (reference sequence). The CDR3 sequence is CASSLRGRETYEQYF. The CDR3 DNA is TGTGCCAGCAGCTTGCGTGGCAGGGAAACTTACGAGCAGTACTTC.

The rearrangement joins TRBV5-4 to TRBJ1-4; D unresolved. With 6 bases removed from V and 7 bases from J, the gap between germline ends came to 13 bases. Germline V gene sequence: CDR1 SGHNT, CDR2 YYREEE (reference sequence). The CDR3 is made up of 13 amino acids. The CDR3 coding sequence is TGTGCCAGCAACCTATGGGGTTTTGAAAAACTGTTTTTT. Encoded protein: CASNLWGFEKLFF.

The chain couples TRBV5-1 to TRBJ1-1; 8 bases line up with TRBD1. V trimming: 4 bases; J trimming: 0 bases; junction bases outside the gene matches: 8. The CDR3 has 16 amino acids. CDR1 is SGHRS and CDR2 is YFSETQ in the germline V gene. CDR3 amino acids: CASSPNPTGVNTEAFF. CDR3 DNA: TGCGCCAGCAGCCCAAACCCGACAGGGGTGAACACTGAAGCTTTCTTT.

This clone was seen only a few times. The V and J genes are TRBV2 and TRBJ1-5; TRBD1 matches 8 bases. This CDR3 has 15 residues. Germline values: CDR1 SNHLY, CDR2 FYNNEI. V was pared by 5 bases and J by 2 bases, with 5 bases of the junction left unmatched. The CDR3 spells CASSPQTGGNQPQHF. The CDR3 DNA reads TGTGCCAGCAGTCCTCAGACAGGGGGCAATCAGCCCCAGCATTTT. Full variable domain (rest looked up from reference TRBV2 and TRBJ1-5): EPEVTQTPSHQVTQMGQEVILRCVPISNHLYFYWYRQILGQKVEFLVSFYNNEISEKSEIFDDQFSVERPDGSNFTLKIRSTKLEDSAMYFCASSPQTGGNQPQHFGDGTRLSIL.